This T cell receptor (beta chain) was captured by sequencing in a study of T cell repertoires in cytomegalovirus infection. Whole-study findings and limits: CMV-specific TCR beta clonotypes restricted by HLA-C dominated the ex vivo response. Frequencies of public TCR beta families were cumulated, and this identified carriers of CMV plus the relevant HLA.

One entry per CDR3 protein results from TCRdb running MiXCR on the reads. The sample consists of about 490,000 distinct CDR3 sequences, approximately 15% of them appearing once. As for this clonotype: Its antigen remains unidentified.

This CDR3 contains 13 residues. Trimming left V 4 bases short and J 3 bases short, with 7 bases between. The germline V gene has CDR1 ENHRY and CDR2 SYGVKD. The clonotype was recovered from a human donor in good health (CMV status not recorded). Some clones in this sample may be carry-over from other donors' samples. Material: CD8+ T cells from PBMCs. The chain has TRBV10-3 and TRBJ2-1; D possibly corresponds to TRBD1 (6 bases). In DNA, the CDR3 is TGTGCCATCAGTGGAGGGGGCTACAATGAGCAGTTCTTC. It specifies CAISGGGYNEQFF.